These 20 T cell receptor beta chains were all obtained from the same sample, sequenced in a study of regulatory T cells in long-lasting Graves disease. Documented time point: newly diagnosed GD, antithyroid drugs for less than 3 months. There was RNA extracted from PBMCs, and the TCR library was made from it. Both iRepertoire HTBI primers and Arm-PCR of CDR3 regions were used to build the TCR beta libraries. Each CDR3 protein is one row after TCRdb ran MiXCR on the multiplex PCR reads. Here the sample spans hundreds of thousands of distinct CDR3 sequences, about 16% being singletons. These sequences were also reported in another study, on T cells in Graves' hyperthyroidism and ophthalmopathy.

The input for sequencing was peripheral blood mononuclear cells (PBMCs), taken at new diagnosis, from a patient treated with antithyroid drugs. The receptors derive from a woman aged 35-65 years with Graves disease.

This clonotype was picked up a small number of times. Here the CDR3 reads CASSPNWVGSNTEAFF. CDR3 sequence (DNA): TGTGCCAGCAGCCCAAATTGGGTGGGTTCGAACACTGAAGCTTTCTTT. The gene calls are TRBV7-2 and TRBJ1-1; no definite D call. Trimming removed 5 bases from V and 1 base from J, with 17 bases in between. The germline CDR1 and CDR2 sequences are SGHTA and FQGNSA. CDR3 length: 16 residues.

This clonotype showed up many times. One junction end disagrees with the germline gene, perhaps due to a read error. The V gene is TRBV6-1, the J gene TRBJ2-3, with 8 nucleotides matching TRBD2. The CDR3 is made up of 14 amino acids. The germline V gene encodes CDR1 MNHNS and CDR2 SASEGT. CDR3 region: CASSEAGGTDTQYF. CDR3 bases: TGCGCCAGCAGTGAAGCGGGGGGCACAGATACGCAGTATTTT.

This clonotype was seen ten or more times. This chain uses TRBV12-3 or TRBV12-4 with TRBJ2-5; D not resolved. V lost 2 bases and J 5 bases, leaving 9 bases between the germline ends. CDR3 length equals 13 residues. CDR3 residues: CASSLMVKETQYF. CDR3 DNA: TGTGCCAGCAGTTTAATGGTCAAGGAGACCCAGTACTTC.

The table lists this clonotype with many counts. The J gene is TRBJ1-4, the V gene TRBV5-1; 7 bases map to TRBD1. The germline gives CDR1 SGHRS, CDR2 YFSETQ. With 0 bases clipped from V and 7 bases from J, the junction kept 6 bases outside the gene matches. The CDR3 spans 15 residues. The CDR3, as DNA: TGCGCCAGCAGCTTGGGGGACAGCGTTCCTGAAAAACTGTTTTTT. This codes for CASSLGDSVPEKLFF.

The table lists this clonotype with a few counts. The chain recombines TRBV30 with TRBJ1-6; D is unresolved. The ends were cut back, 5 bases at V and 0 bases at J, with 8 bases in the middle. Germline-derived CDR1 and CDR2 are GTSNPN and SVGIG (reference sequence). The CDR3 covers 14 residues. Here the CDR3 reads CAWEGRSYNSPLHF. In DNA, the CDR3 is TGTGCCTGGGAGGGCCGCTCCTATAATTCACCCCTCCACTTT. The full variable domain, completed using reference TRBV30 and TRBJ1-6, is SQTIHQWPATLVQPVGSPLSLECTVEGTSNPNLYWYRQAAGRGLQLLFYSVGIGQISSEVPQNLSASRPQDRQFILSSKKLLLSDSGFYLCAWEGRSYNSPLHFGNGTRLTVT.

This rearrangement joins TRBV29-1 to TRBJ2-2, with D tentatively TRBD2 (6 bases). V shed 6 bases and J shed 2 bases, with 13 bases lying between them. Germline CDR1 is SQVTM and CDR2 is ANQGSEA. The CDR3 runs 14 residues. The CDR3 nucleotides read TGCAGCGTCGTACCGGGGGTCAACACCGGGGAGCTGTTTTTT. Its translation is CSVVPGVNTGELFF.

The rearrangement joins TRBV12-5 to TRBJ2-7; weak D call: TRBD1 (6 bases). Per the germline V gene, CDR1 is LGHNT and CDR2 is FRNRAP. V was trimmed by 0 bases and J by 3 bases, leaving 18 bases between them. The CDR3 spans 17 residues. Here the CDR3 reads CASGLVLGGQGSYEQYF. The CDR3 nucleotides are TGTGCTAGTGGTTTGGTACTAGGTGGGCAGGGGAGCTACGAGCAGTACTTC.

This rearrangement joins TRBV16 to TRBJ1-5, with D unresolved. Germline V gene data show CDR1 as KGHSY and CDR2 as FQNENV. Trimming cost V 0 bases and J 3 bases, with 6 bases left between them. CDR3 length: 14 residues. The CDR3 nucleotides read TGTGCCAGCAGCCAATCCCCATCCAATCAGCCCCAGCATTTT. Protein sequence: CASSQSPSNQPQHF. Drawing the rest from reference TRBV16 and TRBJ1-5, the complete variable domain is GEEVAQTPKHLVRGEGQKAKLYCAPIKGHSYVFWYQQVLKNEFKFLISFQNENVFDETGMPKERFSAKCLPNSPCSLEIQATKLEDSAVYFCASSQSPSNQPQHFGDGTRLSIL.

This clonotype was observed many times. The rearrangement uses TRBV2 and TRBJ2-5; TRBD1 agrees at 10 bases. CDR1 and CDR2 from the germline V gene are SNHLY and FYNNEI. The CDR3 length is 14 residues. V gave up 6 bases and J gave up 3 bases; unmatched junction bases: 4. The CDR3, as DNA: TGTGCCAGCAGGTGGACAGGGGGAAAAGAGACCCAGTACTTC. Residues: CASRWTGGKETQYF.

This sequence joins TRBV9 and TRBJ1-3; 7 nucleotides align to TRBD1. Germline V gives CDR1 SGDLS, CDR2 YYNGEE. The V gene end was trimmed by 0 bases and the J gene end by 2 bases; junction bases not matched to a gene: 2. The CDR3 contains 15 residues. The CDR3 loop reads CASSVADRAGNTIYF. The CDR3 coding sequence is TGTGCCAGCAGCGTAGCAGACAGGGCTGGAAACACCATATATTTT.

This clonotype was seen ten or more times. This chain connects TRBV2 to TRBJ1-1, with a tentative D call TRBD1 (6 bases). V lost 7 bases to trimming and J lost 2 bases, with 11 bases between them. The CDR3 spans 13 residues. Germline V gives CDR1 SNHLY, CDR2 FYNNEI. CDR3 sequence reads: CASTRGANTEAFF. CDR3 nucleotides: TGTGCCAGCACTCGGGGGGCCAACACTGAAGCTTTCTTT.

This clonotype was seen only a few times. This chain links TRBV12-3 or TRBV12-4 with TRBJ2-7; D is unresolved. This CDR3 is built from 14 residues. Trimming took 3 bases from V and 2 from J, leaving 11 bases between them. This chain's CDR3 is CASSFGNLAYEQYF. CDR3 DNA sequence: TGTGCCAGCAGTTTTGGGAATCTCGCCTACGAGCAGTACTTC.

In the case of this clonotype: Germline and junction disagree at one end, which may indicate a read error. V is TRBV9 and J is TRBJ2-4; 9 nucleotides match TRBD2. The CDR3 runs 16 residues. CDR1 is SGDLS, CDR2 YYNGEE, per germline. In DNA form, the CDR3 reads TGTGCCAGCAGCGTAGATGGCGGGGGGGCCAGAAACATTCAGTACTTC. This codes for CASSVDGGGARNIQYF.

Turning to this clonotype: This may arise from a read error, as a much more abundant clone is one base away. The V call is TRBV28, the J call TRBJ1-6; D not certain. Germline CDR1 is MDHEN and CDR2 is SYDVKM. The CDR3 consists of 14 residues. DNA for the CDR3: TGTGCCAGCACCCTGAGCTCCTATAATTCACCCCACCACTTT. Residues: CASTLSSYNSPHHF.

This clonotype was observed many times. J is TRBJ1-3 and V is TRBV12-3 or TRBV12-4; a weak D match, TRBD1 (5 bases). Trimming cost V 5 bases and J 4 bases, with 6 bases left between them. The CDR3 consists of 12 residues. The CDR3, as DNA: TGTGCCAGCAGTAGGACAGGAAACACCATATATTTT. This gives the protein CASSRTGNTIYF.

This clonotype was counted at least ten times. The CDR3 DNA reads TGTGCCTGGAGTGTACAAAGGACAGGGGGAACAATGGGCAATCAGCCCCAGCATTTT. Translating it yields CAWSVQRTGGTMGNQPQHF. This sequence joins TRBV30 and TRBJ1-5, with 10 bases fitting TRBD1. Germline CDR1 GTSNPN, CDR2 SVGIG (reference sequence). The CDR3 runs 19 residues. Trimming cost V 0 bases and J 2 bases; bases outside gene matches: 13.

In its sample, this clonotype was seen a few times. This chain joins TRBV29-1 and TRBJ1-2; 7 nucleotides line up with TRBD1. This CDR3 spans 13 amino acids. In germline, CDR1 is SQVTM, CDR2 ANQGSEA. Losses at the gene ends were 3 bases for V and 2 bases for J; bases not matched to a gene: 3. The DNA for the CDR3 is TGCAGCGTTGACTCGGACAGGAACTATGGCTACACCTTC. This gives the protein CSVDSDRNYGYTF.

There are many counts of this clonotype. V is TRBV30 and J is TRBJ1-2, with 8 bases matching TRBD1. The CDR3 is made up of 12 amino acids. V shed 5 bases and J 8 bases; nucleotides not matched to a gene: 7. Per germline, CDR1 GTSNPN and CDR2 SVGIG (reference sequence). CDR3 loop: CAWEATGVGYTF. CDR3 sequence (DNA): TGTGCCTGGGAGGCGACAGGGGTCGGCTACACCTTC.

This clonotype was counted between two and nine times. CDR3 coding DNA: TGTGCCAGCAGTGATATCTTTAATCAGCCCCAGCATTTT. As protein: CASSDIFNQPQHF. The chain carries TRBV2 and TRBJ1-5; D unclear. The V end lost 3 bases, the J end lost 4 bases, and 7 bases lay between the germline ends. The CDR3 totals 13 residues. Germline V gives CDR1 SNHLY, CDR2 FYNNEI.

The CDR3 nucleotides are TGTGCCAGCAGCGTTGGACAGGGCAGGGAGACCCAGTACTTC. This codes for CASSVGQGRETQYF. The chain couples TRBV9 to TRBJ2-5; 8 bases map to TRBD1. Germline CDR1 reads SGDLS; CDR2 reads YYNGEE. CDR3 length: 14 amino acids. V gave up 2 bases and J gave up 5 bases; unmatched junction bases: 5. The whole variable domain, filled in from reference TRBV9 and TRBJ2-5, reads DSGVTQTPKHLITATGQRVTLRCSPRSGDLSVYWYQQSLDQGLQFLIQYYNGEERAKGNILERFSAQQFPDLHSELNLSSLELGDSALYFCASSVGQGRETQYFGPGTRLLVL.